Listed below are T cell receptor beta chains from one sample, sequenced in a study of cytomegalovirus exposure and HLA in healthy donors. Measured with immunoSEQ multiplex PCR; TCRdb has only the in-frame clones, and not every one. The sample carries some 78,000 clones, over 70% recorded once. The sequencing sample was made of PBMCs. The receptors were sampled from a man in his fifties or sixties in good health and CMV-seropositive. Both conserved end residues are part of each CDR3. A D gene is named only where the DNA matches it firmly. Clone size is shown for a subset of rows, as once, few, many or a class of expanded clone.

>TRBJ2-3|-|-|TRBV2
TGTGCCAGCAGTGAAGAGCTAAGCTCAGATACGCAGTATTTT
CASSEELSSDTQYF
>TRBJ2-7|TRBD1|once|TRBV13
TGTGCCAGCAGCTTCGGACAGGGGTTGGGTGAGCAGTACTTC
CASSFGQGLGEQYF
>TRBJ1-2|-|few|TRBV6-5
TGTGCCAGCAGTTACTACAGACCAGCTAACTATGGCTACACCTTC
CASSYYRPANYGYTF
>TRBJ2-7|TRBD1|-|TRBV15
TGTGCCACCTCAACCAGGGGGCCCTACGAGCAGTACTTC
CATSTRGPYEQYF
>TRBJ1-3|-|-|TRBV2
TGTGCCAGCAGCTTGGACAGCTCTGGAAACACCATATATTTT
CASSLDSSGNTIYF
>TRBJ2-3|TRBD2|-|TRBV12-5
TGTGCTAGTGGTTTGGGGGTAGCGGGGAGCCCCACAGATACGCAGTATTTT
CASGLGVAGSPTDTQYF
>TRBJ2-1|-|-|TRBV7-6
TGTGCCAGCAGCCCACAGCCCGGCATTGGCTACAATGAGCAGTTCTTC
CASSPQPGIGYNEQFF
>TRBJ2-2|TRBD1|-|TRBV5-4
TGTGCCAGCAGACCTGGGGGACAGGGGGCCGGGGAGCTGTTTTTT
CASRPGGQGAGELFF
>TRBJ2-5|-|-|TRBV19
TGTGCCAGTAGTGTGAGCGGAATTCAAGAGACCCAGTACTTC
CASSVSGIQETQYF
>TRBJ1-1|-|-|TRBV19
TGTGCCAGTAGTATAGCAGGGCCGCCTGAAGCTTTCTTT
CASSIAGPPEAFF
>TRBJ2-3|TRBD2|-|TRBV7-6
TGTGCCAGCAGCATCTCAACCCGACTAGCGGGAGCCACAGATACGCAGTATTTT
CASSISTRLAGATDTQYF
>TRBJ2-7|-|-|TRBV7-2
TGTGCCAGCAGCCTAGGACTGTTCAGCTCCTACGAGCAGTACTTC
CASSLGLFSSYEQYF
>TRBJ1-2|TRBD1|-|TRBV5-4
TGTGCCAGCAGCTTGTCCATGGACAGGGGGCATGAAGGCTACACCTTC
CASSLSMDRGHEGYTF
>TRBJ1-1|TRBD1|-|TRBV10-3
TGTGCTTCCTCGAGGACAGGGGACGCGAAGAGGACTGAAGCTTTCTTT
CASSRTGDAKRTEAFF
>TRBJ2-7|TRBD1|few|TRBV6-1
TGTGCCAGCAGTTTGGGACAGCTTAACTACGAGCAGTACTTC
CASSLGQLNYEQYF
>TRBJ2-5|TRBD1|-|TRBV7-2
TGTGCCAGCAGCTCAGACAGGGGAGAGACCCAGTACTTC
CASSSDRGETQYF
>TRBJ2-2|-|-|TRBV19
TGTGCCAGTAGGATACAGGGTTGGCAGGCCGGGGAGCTGTTTTTT
CASRIQGWQAGELFF
>TRBJ2-5|TRBD1|few|TRBV5-8
TGTGCCAGCACCCGGACAGGGGGCCTAGAGACCCAGTACTTC
CASTRTGGLETQYF
>TRBJ1-1|-|-|TRBV9
TGTGCCAGCAGCGTAGTAGTCAGCCCATTAGTCGGTTCAGGGGACACTGAAGCTTTCTTT
CASSVVVSPLVGSGDTEAFF
>TRBJ1-4|-|-|TRBV19
TGTGCCAGTAGGGTCCAGGGTAGTGAAAAACTGTTTTTT
CASRVQGSEKLFF
>TRBJ2-6|-|-|TRBV6-4
TGTGCCAGCAGTGACTCTGGAGGCGACCCCTCTGGGGCCAACGTCCTGACTTTC
CASSDSGGDPSGANVLTF
>TRBJ2-7|TRBD1|few|TRBV6-1
TGTGCCAGCAGCCGGGACAGGAGGGAACCCTACGAGCAGTACTTC
CASSRDRREPYEQYF
>TRBJ1-5|-|-|TRBV30
TGTGCCTGGAGCCCACAGGGTGCCCCCAATTTTAAGCATTTT
CAWSPQGAPNFKHF
>TRBJ1-5|TRBD1|-|TRBV19
TGTGCCAGTAGTATACAGGACAGGGGGCGGGATCAGCCCCAGCATTTT
CASSIQDRGRDQPQHF
>TRBJ2-5|TRBD2|-|TRBV5-1
TGCGCCAGCGGGACGGGACTAGCGGGAGGTCAAGAGACCCAGTACTTC
CASGTGLAGGQETQYF
>TRBJ2-7|TRBD2|-|TRBV4-2
TGTGCCAGCAGCCCTACCGGGACTAGCCACGAGCAGTACTTC
CASSPTGTSHEQYF
>TRBJ2-6|TRBD1|once|TRBV2
TGTGCCAGCAGAGGGTTCCGGGACAGGGCGTCTGGGGCCAACGTCCTGACTTTC
CASRGFRDRASGANVLTF
>TRBJ2-1|TRBD2|-|TRBV7-9
TGTGCCAGCAGCCTAGCGGGAGTCCACAATGAGCAGTTCTTC
CASSLAGVHNEQFF
>TRBJ2-5|-|-|TRBV9
TGTGCCAGCAGCCCCGGACAACTAGAGACCCAGTACTTC
CASSPGQLETQYF
>TRBJ1-4|TRBD1|-|TRBV5-4
TGTGCCAGCAGCTTGACAGGGGATAATGAAAAACTGTTTTTT
CASSLTGDNEKLFF
>TRBJ1-2|-|-|TRBV28
TGTGCCAGCAGTTTTAAGCTTTTCCACTATGGCTACACCTTC
CASSFKLFHYGYTF
>TRBJ2-6|-|few|TRBV21-1
TGTGCCAGCAGCAAAGTAGGTGGCTCCGGGGTTCAGTCCTCTGGGGCCAACGTCCTGACTTTC
CASSKVGGSGVQSSGANVLTF
>TRBJ1-2|TRBD1|-|TRBV6-5
TGTGCCAGCAGTTACCACGACAGGGGGAATGGCTACACCTTC
CASSYHDRGNGYTF